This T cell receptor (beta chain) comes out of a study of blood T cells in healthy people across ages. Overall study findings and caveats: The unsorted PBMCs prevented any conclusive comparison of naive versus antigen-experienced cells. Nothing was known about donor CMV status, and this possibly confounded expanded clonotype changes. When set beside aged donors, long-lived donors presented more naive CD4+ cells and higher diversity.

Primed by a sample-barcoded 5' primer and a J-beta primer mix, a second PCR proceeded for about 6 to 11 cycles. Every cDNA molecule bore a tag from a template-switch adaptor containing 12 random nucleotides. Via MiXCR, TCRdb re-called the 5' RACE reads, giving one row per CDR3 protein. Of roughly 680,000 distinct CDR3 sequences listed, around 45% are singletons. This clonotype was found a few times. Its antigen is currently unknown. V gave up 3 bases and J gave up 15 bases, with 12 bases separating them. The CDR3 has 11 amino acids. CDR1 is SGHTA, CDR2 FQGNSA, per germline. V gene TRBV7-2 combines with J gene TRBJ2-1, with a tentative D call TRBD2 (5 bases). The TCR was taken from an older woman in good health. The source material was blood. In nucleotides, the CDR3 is TGTGCCAGCAGCTTTCTTCTAGCTTGGTTCTTC. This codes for CASSFLLAWFF.